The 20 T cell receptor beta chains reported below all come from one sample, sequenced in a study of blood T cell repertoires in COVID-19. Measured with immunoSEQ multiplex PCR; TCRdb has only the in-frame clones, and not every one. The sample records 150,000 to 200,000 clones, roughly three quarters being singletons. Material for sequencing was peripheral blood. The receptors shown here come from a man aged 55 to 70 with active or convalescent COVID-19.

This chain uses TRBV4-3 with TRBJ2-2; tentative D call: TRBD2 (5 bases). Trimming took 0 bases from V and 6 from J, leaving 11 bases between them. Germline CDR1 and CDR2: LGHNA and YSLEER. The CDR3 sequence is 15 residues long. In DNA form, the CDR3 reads TGCGCCAGCAGCCAAGAAGGCGGGCTTGCCGGGGAGCTGTTTTTT. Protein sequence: CASSQEGGLAGELFF.

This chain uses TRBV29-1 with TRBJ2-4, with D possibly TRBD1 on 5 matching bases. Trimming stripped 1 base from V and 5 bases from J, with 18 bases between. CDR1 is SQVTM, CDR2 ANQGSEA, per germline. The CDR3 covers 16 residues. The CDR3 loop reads CSVEGGAQGQENIQYF. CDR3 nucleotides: TGCAGCGTTGAAGGGGGCGCACAAGGGCAAGAAAACATTCAGTACTTC.

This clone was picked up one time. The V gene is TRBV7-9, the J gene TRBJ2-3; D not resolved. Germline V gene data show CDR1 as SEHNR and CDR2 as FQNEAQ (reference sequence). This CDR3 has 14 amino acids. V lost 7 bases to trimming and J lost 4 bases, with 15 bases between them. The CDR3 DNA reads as TGTGCCAGCATCACTACCGCTAGGCCAGATACGCAGTATTTT. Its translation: CASITTARPDTQYF.

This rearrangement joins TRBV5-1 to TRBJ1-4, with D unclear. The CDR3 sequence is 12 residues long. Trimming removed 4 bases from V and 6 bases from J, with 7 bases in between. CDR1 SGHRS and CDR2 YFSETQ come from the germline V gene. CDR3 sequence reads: CASSGLHEKLFF. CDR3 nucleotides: TGCGCCAGCAGCGGACTCCATGAAAAACTGTTTTTT. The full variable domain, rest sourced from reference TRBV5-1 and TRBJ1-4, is KAGVTQTPRYLIKTRGQQVTLSCSPISGHRSVSWYQQTPGQGLQFLFEYFSETQRNKGNFPGRFSGRQFSNSRSEMNVSTLELGDSALYLCASSGLHEKLFFGSGTQLSVL.

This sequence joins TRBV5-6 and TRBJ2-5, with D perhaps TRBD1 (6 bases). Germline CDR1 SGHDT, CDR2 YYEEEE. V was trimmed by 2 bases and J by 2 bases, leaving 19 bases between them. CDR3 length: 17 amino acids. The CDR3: CASSFQGQGLSQETQYF. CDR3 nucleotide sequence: TGTGCCAGCAGCTTCCAGGGGCAGGGATTATCACAAGAGACCCAGTACTTC.

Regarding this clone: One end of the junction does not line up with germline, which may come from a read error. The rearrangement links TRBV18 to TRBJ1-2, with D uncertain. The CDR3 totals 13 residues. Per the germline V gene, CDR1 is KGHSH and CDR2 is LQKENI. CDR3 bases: TGTGCCAGCTCACCACAGGCAGTGGAGGATCTTTTCTTC. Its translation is CASSPQAVEDLFF.

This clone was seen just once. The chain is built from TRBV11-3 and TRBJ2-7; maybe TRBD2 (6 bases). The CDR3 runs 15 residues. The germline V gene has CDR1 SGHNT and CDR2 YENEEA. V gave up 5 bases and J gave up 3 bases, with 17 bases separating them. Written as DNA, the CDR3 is TGTGCCAGCAGCACTCGACTAGAAAATATCTACGAGCAGTACTTC. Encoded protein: CASSTRLENIYEQYF. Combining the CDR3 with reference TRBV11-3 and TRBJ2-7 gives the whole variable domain EAGVVQSPRYKIIEKKQPVAFWCNPISGHNTLYWYLQNLGQGPELLIRYENEEAVDDSQLPKDRFSAERLKGVDSTLKIQPAELGDSAVYLCASSTRLENIYEQYFGPGTRLTVT.

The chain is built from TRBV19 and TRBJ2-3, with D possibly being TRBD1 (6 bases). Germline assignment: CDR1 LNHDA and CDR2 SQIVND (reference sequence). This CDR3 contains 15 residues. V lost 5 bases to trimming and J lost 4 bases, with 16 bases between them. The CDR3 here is CASSLGYAGADTQYF. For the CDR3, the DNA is TGTGCCAGTAGTTTAGGTTACGCAGGGGCAGATACGCAGTATTTT.

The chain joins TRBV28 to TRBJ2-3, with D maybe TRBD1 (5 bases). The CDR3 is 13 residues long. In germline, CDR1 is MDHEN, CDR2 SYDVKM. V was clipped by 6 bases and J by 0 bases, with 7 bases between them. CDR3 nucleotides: TGTGCCAGCAGGGGGCACAGCACAGATACGCAGTATTTT. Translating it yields CASRGHSTDTQYF.

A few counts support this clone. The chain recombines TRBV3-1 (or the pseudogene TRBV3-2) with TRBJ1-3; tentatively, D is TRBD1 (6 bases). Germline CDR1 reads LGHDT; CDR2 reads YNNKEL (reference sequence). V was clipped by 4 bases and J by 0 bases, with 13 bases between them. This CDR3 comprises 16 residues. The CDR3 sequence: CASSPRTAFSGNTIYF. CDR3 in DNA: TGTGCCAGCAGCCCTAGGACAGCCTTCTCTGGAAACACCATATATTTT.

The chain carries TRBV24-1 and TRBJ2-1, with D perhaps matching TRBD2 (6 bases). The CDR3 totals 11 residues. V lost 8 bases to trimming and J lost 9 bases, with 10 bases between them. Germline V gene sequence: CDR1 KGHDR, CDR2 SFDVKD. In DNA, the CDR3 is TGTGCCACCACCCTGGGGGGTGAGCAGTTCTTC. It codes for CATTLGGEQFF.

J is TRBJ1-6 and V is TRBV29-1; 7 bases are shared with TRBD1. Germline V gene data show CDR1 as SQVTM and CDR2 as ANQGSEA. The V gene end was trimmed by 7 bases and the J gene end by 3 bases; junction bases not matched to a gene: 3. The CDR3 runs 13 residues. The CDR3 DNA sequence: TGCAGCGCGGGGGACAGCTATAATTCACCCCTCCACTTT. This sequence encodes CSAGDSYNSPLHF.

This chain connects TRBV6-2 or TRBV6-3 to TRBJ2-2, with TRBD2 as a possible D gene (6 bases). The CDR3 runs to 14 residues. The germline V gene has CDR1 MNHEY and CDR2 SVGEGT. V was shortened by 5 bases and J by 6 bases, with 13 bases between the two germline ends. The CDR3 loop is CASSGDFPSGELFF. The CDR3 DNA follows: TGTGCCAGCAGTGGGGACTTTCCCTCCGGGGAGCTGTTTTTT.

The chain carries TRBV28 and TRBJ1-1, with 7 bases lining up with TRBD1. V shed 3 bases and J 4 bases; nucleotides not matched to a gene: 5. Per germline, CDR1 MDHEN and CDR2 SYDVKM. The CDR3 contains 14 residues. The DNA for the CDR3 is TGTGCCAGCAGTTTTTGGGCAGGGGGCACTGAAGCTTTCTTT. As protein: CASSFWAGGTEAFF.

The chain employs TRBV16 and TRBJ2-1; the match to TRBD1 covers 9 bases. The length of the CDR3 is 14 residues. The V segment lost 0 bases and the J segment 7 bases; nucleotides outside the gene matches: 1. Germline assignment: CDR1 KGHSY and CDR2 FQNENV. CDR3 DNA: TGTGCCAGCAGCCAATCCGGGACAGGGAATGAGCAGTTCTTC. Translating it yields CASSQSGTGNEQFF.

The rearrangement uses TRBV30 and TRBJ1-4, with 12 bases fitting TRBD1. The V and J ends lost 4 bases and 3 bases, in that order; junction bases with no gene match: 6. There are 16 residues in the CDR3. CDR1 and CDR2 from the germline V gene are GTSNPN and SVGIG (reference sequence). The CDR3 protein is CAWKGTGGSPNEKLFF. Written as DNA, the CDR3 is TGTGCCTGGAAAGGGACAGGGGGCTCACCTAATGAAAAACTGTTTTTT.

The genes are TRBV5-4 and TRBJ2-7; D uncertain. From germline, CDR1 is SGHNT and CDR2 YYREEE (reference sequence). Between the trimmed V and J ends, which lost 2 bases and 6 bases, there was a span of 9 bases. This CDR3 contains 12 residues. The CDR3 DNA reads TGTGCCAGCAGCTTAGCCAACAGCGAGCAGTACTTC. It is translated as CASSLANSEQYF.

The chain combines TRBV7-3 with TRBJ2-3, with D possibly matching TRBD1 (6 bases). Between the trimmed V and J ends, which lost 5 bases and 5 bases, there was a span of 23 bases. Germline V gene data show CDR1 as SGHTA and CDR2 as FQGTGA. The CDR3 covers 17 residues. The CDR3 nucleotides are TGTGCCAGCAGCCTTATGTCCCGGGGCCAGGGGCGAGATACGCAGTATTTT. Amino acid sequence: CASSLMSRGQGRDTQYF.

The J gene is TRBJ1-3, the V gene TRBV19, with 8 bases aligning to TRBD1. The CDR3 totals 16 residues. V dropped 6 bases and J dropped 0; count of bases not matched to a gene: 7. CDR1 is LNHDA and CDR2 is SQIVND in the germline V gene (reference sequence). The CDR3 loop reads CASRTTGDYSGNTIYF. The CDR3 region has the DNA TGTGCCAGTAGAACGACAGGGGACTACTCTGGAAACACCATATATTTT.

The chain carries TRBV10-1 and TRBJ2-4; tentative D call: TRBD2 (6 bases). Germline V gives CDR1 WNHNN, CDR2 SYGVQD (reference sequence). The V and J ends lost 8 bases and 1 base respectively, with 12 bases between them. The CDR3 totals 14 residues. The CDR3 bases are TGCGCCAGCGGACGGGAGTTGGCCAAAAACATTCAGTACTTC. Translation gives CASGRELAKNIQYF.